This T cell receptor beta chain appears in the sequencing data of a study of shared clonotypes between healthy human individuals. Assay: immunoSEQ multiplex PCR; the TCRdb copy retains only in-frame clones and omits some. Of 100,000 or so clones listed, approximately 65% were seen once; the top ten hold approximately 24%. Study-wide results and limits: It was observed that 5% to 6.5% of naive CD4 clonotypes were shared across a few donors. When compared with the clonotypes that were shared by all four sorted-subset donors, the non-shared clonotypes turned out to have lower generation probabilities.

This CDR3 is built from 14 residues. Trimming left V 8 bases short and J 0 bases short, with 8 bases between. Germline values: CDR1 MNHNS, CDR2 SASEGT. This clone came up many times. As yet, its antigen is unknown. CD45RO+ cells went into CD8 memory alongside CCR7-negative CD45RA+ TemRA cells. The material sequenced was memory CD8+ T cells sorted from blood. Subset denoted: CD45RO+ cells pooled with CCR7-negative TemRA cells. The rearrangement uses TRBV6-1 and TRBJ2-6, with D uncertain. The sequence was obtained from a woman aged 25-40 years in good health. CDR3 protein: CASSALSGANVLTF. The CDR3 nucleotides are TGTGCCAGCTCGGCCCTCTCTGGGGCCAACGTCCTGACTTTC.